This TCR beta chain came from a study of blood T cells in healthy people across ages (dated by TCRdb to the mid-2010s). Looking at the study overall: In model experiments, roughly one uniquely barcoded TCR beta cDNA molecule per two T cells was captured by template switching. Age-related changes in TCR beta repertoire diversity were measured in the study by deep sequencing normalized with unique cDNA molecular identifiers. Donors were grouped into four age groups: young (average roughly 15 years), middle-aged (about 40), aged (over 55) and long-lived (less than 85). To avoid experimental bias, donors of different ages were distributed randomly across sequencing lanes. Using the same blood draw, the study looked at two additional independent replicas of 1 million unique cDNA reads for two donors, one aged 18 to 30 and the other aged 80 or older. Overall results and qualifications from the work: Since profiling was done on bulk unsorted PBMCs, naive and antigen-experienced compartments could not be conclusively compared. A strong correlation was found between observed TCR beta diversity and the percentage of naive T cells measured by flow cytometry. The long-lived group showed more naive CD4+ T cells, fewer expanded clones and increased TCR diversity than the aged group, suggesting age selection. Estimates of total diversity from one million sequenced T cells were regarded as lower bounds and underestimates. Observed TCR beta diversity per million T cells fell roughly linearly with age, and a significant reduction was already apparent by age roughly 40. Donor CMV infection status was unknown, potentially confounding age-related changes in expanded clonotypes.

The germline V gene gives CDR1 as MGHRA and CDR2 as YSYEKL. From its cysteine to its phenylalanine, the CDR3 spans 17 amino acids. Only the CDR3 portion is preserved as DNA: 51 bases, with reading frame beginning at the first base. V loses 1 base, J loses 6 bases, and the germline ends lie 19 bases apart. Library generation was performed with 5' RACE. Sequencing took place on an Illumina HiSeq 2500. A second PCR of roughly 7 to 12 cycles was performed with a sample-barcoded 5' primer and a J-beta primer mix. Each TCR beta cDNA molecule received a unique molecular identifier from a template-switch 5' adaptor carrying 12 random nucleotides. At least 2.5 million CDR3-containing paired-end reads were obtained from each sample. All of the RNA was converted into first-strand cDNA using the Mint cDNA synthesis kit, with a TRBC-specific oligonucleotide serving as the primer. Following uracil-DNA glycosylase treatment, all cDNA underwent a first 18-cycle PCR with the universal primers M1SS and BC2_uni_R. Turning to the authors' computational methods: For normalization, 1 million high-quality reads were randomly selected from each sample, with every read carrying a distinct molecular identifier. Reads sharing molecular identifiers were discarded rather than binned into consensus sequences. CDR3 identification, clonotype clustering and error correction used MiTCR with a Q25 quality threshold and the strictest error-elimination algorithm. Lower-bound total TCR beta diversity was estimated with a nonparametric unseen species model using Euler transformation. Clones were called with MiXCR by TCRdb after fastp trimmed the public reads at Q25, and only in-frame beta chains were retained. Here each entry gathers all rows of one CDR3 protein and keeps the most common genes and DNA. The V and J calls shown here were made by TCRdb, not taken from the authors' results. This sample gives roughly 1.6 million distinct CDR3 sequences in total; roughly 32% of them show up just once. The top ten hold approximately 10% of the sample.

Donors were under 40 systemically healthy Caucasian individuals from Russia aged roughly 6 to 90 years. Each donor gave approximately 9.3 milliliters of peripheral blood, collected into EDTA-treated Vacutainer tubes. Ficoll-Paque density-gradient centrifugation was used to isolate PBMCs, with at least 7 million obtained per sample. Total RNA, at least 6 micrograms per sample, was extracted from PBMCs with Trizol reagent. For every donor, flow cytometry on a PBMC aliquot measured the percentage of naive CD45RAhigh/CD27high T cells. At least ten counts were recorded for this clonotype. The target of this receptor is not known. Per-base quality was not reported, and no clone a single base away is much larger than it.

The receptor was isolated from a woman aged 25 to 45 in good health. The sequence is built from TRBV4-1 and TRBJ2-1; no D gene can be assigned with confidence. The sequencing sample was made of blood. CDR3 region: CASSQGVGGLFSNEQFF. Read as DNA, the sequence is TGCGCCAGCAGCCAAGGTGTGGGTGGTTTGTTTAGCAATGAGCAGTTCTTC.